This T cell receptor beta chain was sequenced for a study of graft-versus-host responses after intestinal transplantation. Findings and caveats of the study: GvH clones occurred in recipient marrow; some first appeared in ileum or blood.

Sequencing used immunoSEQ multiplex PCR; TCRdb keeps in-frame clones, though not all of them. This sample carries 88,000 or so clones, about nine tenths of them seen once, and the ten largest clones take around 0.1%. Germline V CDR1 and CDR2: SGHRS, YFSETQ. V gave up 4 bases and J gave up 8 bases, with 16 bases separating them. This CDR3 region has 15 residues. As for this clone: Its target is unknown.

Material: unstimulated CD4+ T cells sorted from spleen or lymph node cells, obtained before intestinal transplant. V usage is TRBV5-1 and J usage is TRBJ1-6, with D perhaps TRBD1 (5 bases). The TCR comes from a human donor who received an intestinal transplant. In DNA form, the CDR3 reads TGCGCCAGCAGCCCATTCCAGGGTGCGGATTCACCCCTCCACTTT. Its translation is CASSPFQGADSPLHF.